These 14 T cell receptor beta chains originate from one sample sequenced in a study of post-analysis software for immune sequencing data. General observations from the study: About five TRBV segments were more frequent in patients than controls; TRBV5-6, TRBV5-1 and TRBV20-1 belonged to this group.

Their recognized antigens are unknown. TCR beta libraries were prepared from cDNA with unique molecular identifiers. TCRdb ran MiXCR on the PCR reads and lists one entry per CDR3 protein. Of roughly 730,000 distinct CDR3 sequences in the sample, less than 35% were seen once. The material sequenced was blood. All receptors derive from a girl aged 5-17 years with multiple sclerosis.

This clonotype was seen a few times. The chain carries TRBV5-6 and TRBJ2-3; TRBD2 matches 9 bases. Germline CDR1 reads SGHDT; CDR2 reads YYEEEE. V trimming: 0 bases; J trimming: 2 bases; junction bases outside the gene matches: 7. The CDR3 extends over 17 amino acids. As DNA, the CDR3 is TGTGCCAGCAGCTTGGGACTAGCGGAGTGGGACACAGATACGCAGTATTTT. This codes for CASSLGLAEWDTDTQYF.

This clonotype appeared a few times. The chain uses TRBV27 and TRBJ2-5; no clear D gene. This CDR3 region has 15 residues. Trimming cost V 1 base and J 1 base, with 10 bases left between them. Germline CDR1 MNHEY, CDR2 SMNVEV (reference sequence). In DNA form, the CDR3 reads TGTGCCAGCAGTTTATACGAGACGGCCCAAGAGACCCAGTACTTC. It is translated as CASSLYETAQETQYF.

This chain joins TRBV20-1 and TRBJ2-3; 10 positions agree with TRBD2. V was clipped by 7 bases and J by 3 bases; unmatched bases: 10. This CDR3 has 15 residues. Germline CDR1 is DFQATT and CDR2 is SNEGSKA (reference sequence). CDR3 in amino acids: CSGSWTSGRTDTQYF. In DNA, the CDR3 is TGCAGTGGTTCTTGGACTAGCGGCAGAACAGATACGCAGTATTTT.

The gene calls are TRBV28 and TRBJ2-7, with D hard to call. Germline lookup yields CDR1 MDHEN and CDR2 SYDVKM. Trimming removed 4 bases from V and 7 bases from J, with 11 bases in between. The CDR3 has 12 amino acids. Written as DNA, the CDR3 is TGTGCCAGCAGTTCCCCCAGGTATGAGCAGTACTTC. As protein: CASSSPRYEQYF.

This clonotype turned up a few times. Here the CDR3 DNA reads TGCGCCAGCAGCCAAGATGGGTCCCAATTTTACAATGAGCAGTACTTC. Its protein is CASSQDGSQFYNEQYF. V is TRBV4-3 and J is TRBJ2-1; D call uncertain. The J call may be wrong; the DNA end is better matched by TRBJ2-7. Germline assignment: CDR1 LGHNA and CDR2 YSLEER. This CDR3 has 16 residues.

There are a few counts of this clonotype. This chain links TRBV5-1 with TRBJ2-7; D gene uncertain. This CDR3 is 12 amino acids long. The germline V and J ends were trimmed by 4 bases and 7 bases, with 12 bases remaining between them. The germline V gene encodes CDR1 SGHRS and CDR2 YFSETQ. CDR3 in DNA: TGCGCCAGCAGCCAAATTCAAGGGGAGCAGTACTTC. This gives the protein CASSQIQGEQYF.

The chain joins TRBV4-3 to TRBJ2-5; 11 nucleotides match TRBD2. V shed 0 bases and J 4 bases; nucleotides not matched to a gene: 4. Germline V gene sequence: CDR1 LGHNA, CDR2 YSLEER. This CDR3 has 16 amino acids. CDR3 nucleotides: TGCGCCAGCAGCCAAGATCAACTAGCGGGAGTAGAGACCCAGTACTTC. Its protein product is CASSQDQLAGVETQYF.

This clonotype has more than one count but fewer than ten. The V gene is TRBV29-1, the J gene TRBJ2-5; possible D gene TRBD2, 6 bases. Judging by the DNA end, TRBJ2-7 fits better; the J call may be wrong. CDR3 length equals 13 residues. CDR1 is SQVTM, CDR2 ANQGSEA, per germline. CDR3: CSVDLGRGYEQYF. CDR3 sequence (DNA): TGCAGCGTTGACTTGGGCCGGGGGTACGAGCAGTACTTC.

This clonotype was observed many times. The chain couples TRBV4-1 to TRBJ2-1; D is undetermined. V gave up 6 bases and J gave up 4 bases, with 7 bases separating them. The germline CDR1 and CDR2 sequences are MGHRA and YSYEKL. This CDR3 is built from 12 residues. CDR3 amino acids: CASRASYNEQFF. The CDR3 bases are TGCGCCAGCAGGGCCAGTTACAATGAGCAGTTCTTC.

This clonotype showed up just a few times. The chain carries TRBV24-1 and TRBJ1-2; unclear D gene. Trimming removed 4 bases at V and 7 bases at J, with 9 bases between. Germline CDR1 and CDR2: KGHDR and SFDVKD. The CDR3 runs 12 residues. The DNA of the CDR3 is TGTGCCACCAGTGACCCCCCGGCTGGCTACACCTTC. Protein sequence: CATSDPPAGYTF.

This chain joins TRBV7-2 and TRBJ2-4; D might be TRBD1 (5 bases). Per the germline V gene, CDR1 is SGHTA and CDR2 is FQGNSA. This CDR3 comprises 16 residues. The V and J ends lost 5 bases and 0 bases respectively, with 14 bases between them. The CDR3 DNA reads TGTGCCAGCAGCCCAGACAGTCATCTAGCCAAAAACATTCAGTACTTC. Its translation: CASSPDSHLAKNIQYF.

The V and J genes are TRBV10-3 and TRBJ2-1, with D perhaps matching TRBD1 (6 bases). Germline CDR1 ENHRY, CDR2 SYGVKD. The CDR3 runs 18 residues. Trimming removed 0 bases from V and 8 bases from J, with 23 bases in between. CDR3 sequence reads: CAISESPFPTGAGDEQFF. Here the CDR3 DNA reads TGTGCCATCAGTGAGTCCCCGTTTCCGACAGGCGCCGGGGATGAGCAGTTCTTC.

This clonotype came up a few times. The chain employs TRBV29-1 and TRBJ2-1; TRBD2 might be the D (5 bases). In germline, CDR1 is SQVTM, CDR2 ANQGSEA. This CDR3 has 14 residues. The ends were cut back, 4 bases at V and 6 bases at J, with 16 bases in the middle. Here the CDR3 reads CSVVGVLVGNEQFF. The CDR3 bases are TGCAGCGTTGTCGGGGTTCTGGTGGGCAATGAGCAGTTCTTC.

In nucleotides, the CDR3 is TGTGCCAGCAGTGAAGTTGGGCGGGGGCCTAGCACAGATACGCAGTATTTT. This encodes CASSEVGRGPSTDTQYF. J is TRBJ2-3 and V is TRBV2; tentatively, D is TRBD2 (7 bases). There are 17 residues in the CDR3. The germline V gene has CDR1 SNHLY and CDR2 FYNNEI. The V gene lost 1 base and the J gene lost 0 bases, with 14 bases spanning the gap. Variable domain in full (rest from reference TRBV2 and TRBJ2-3): EPEVTQTPSHQVTQMGQEVILRCVPISNHLYFYWYRQILGQKVEFLVSFYNNEISEKSEIFDDQFSVERPDGSNFTLKIRSTKLEDSAMYFCASSEVGRGPSTDTQYFGPGTRLTVL.